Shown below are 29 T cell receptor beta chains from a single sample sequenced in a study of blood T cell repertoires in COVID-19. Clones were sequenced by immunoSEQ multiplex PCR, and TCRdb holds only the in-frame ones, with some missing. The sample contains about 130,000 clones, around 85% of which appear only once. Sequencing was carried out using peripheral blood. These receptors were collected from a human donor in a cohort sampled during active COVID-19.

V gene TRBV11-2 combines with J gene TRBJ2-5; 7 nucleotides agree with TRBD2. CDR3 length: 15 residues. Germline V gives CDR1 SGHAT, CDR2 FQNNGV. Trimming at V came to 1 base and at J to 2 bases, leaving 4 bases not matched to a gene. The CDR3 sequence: CASSLAPSGQETQYF. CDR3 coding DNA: TGTGCCAGCAGCTTAGCCCCTAGCGGACAAGAGACCCAGTACTTC.

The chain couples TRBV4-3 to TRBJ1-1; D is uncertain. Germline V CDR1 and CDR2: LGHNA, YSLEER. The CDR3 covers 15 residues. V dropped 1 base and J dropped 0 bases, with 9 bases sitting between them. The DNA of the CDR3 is TGCGCCAGCAGCCAAGGTACAGTCATGAACACTGAAGCTTTCTTT. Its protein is CASSQGTVMNTEAFF.

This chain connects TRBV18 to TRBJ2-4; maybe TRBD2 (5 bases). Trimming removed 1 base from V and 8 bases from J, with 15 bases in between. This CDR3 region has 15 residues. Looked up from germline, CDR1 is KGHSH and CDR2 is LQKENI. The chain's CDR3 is CASSPRGLIADIQYF. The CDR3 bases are TGTGCCAGCTCACCACGCGGGTTAATCGCGGACATTCAGTACTTC.

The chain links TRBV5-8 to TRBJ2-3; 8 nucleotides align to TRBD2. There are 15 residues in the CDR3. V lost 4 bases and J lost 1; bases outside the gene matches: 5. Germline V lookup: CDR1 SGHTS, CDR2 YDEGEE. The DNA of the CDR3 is TGTGCCAGCAGCGAGCCTAGCGGGCGCACAGATACGCAGTATTTT. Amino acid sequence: CASSEPSGRTDTQYF.

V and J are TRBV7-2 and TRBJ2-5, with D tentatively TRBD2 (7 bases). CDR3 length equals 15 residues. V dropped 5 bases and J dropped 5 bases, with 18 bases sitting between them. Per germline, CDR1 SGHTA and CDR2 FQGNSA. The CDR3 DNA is TGTGCCAGCAGCCCCCTCGCCGGGGGGCTGGAGACCCAGTACTTC. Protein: CASSPLAGGLETQYF.

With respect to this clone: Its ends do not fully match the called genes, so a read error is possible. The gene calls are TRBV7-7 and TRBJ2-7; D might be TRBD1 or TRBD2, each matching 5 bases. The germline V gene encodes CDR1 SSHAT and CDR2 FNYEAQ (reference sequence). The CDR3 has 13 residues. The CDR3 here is CASSLAGSYEQYF. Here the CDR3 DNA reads TGTGCTAGCAGCTTAGCAGGGAGCTACGAGCAGTACTTC.

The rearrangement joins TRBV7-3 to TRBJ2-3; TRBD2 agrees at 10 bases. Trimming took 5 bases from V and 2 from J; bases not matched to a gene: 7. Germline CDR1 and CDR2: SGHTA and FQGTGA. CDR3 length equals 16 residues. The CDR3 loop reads CASSPLAGALTDTQYF. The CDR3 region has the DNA TGTGCCAGCAGCCCCCTAGCGGGGGCCCTCACAGATACGCAGTATTTT.

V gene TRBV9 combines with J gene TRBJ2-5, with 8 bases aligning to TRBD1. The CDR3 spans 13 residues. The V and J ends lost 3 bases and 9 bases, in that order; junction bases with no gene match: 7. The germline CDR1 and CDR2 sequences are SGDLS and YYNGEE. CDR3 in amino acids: CASSATGAGSQYF. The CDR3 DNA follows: TGTGCCAGCAGCGCGACAGGGGCCGGGTCCCAGTACTTC.

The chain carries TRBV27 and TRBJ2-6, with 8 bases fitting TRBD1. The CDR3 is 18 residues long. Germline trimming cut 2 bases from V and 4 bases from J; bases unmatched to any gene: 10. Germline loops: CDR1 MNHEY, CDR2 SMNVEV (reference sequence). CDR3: CASSLRWQGAGGANVLTF. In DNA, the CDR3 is TGTGCCAGCAGTTTAAGGTGGCAGGGGGCCGGAGGGGCCAACGTCCTGACTTTC.

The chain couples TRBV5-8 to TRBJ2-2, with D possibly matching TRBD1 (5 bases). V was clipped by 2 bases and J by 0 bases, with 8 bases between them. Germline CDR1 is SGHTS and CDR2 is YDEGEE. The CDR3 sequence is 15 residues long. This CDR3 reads CASSFRGTNTGELFF. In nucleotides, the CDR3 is TGTGCCAGCAGCTTTAGGGGCACGAACACCGGGGAGCTGTTTTTT. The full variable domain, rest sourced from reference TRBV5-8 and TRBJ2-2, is EAGVTQSPTHLIKTRGQQATLRCSPISGHTSVYWYQQALGLGLQFLLWYDEGEERNRGNFPPRFSGRQFPNYSSELNVNALELEDSALYLCASSFRGTNTGELFFGEGSRLTVL.

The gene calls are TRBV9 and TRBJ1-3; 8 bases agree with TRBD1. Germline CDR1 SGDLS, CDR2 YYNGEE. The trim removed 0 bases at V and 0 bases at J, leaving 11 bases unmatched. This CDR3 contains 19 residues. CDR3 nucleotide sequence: TGTGCCAGCAGCGTAGTACCCGGGACAGGCTCTTTCTCTGGAAACACCATATATTTT. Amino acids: CASSVVPGTGSFSGNTIYF.

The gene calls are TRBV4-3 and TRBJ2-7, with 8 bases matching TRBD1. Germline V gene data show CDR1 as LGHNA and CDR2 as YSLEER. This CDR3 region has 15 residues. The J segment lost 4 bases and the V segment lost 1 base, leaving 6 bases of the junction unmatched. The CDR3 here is CASSQADRVKYEQYV. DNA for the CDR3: TGCGCCAGCAGCCAAGCGGACAGGGTTAAGTACGAGCAGTACGTC.

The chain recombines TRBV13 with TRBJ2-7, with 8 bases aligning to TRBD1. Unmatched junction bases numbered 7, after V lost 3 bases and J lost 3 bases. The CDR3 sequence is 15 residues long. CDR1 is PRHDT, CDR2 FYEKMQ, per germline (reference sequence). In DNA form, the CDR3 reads TGTGCCAGCAGCTTTGGCCGGGACAGGCACTACGAGCAGTACTTC. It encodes CASSFGRDRHYEQYF.

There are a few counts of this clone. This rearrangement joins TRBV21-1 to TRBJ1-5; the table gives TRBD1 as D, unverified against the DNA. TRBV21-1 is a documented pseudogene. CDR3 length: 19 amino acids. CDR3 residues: CASSLWATRQGKSNQPQHF. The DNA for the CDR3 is TGTGCCAGCAGCCTCTGGGCGACGAGACAGGGGAAGAGCAATCAGCCCCAGCATTTT.

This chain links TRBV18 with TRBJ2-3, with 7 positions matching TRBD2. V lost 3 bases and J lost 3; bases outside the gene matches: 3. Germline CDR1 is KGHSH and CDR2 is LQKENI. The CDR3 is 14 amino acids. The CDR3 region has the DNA TGTGCCAGCTCACCGGGCGGGAGTACAGATACGCAGTATTTT. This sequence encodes CASSPGGSTDTQYF.

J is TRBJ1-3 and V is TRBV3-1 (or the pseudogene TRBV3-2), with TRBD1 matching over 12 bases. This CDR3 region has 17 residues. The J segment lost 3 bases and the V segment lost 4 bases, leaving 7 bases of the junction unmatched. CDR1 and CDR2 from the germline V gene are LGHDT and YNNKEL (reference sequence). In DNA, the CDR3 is TGTGCCAGCAGCCGCCTCGGGACAGGGGGCCTTGGAAACACCATATATTTT. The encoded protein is CASSRLGTGGLGNTIYF.

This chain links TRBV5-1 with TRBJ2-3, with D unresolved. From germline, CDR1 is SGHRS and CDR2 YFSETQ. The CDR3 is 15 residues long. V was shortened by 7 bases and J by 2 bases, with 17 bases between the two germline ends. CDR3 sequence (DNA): TGCGCCAGCCACCTTAATGCAGGATCCACAGATACGCAGTATTTT. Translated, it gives CASHLNAGSTDTQYF.

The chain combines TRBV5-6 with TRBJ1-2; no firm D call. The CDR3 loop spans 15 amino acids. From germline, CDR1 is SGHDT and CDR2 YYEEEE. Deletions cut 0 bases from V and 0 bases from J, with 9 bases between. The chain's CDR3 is CASSLGALPNYGYTF. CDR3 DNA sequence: TGTGCCAGCAGCTTGGGTGCGCTACCTAACTATGGCTACACCTTC.

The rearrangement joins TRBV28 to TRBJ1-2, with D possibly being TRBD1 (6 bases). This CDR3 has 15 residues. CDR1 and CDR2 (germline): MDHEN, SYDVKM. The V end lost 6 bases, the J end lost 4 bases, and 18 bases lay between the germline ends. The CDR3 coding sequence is TGTGCCAGCAGGTCTGGGGGGGGGCAATCCTATGGCTACACCTTC. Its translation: CASRSGGGQSYGYTF.

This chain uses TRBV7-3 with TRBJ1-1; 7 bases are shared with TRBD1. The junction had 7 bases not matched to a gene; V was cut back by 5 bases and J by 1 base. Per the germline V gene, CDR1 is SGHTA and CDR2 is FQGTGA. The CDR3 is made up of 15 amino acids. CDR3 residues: CASSATGYGNTEAFF. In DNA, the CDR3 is TGTGCCAGCAGCGCGACAGGGTATGGGAACACTGAAGCTTTCTTT. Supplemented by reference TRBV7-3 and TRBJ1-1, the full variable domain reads GAGVSQTPSNKVTEKGKYVELRCDPISGHTALYWYRQSLGQGPEFLIYFQGTGAADDSGLPNDRFFAVRPEGSVSTLKIQRTERGDSAVYLCASSATGYGNTEAFFGQGTRLTVV.

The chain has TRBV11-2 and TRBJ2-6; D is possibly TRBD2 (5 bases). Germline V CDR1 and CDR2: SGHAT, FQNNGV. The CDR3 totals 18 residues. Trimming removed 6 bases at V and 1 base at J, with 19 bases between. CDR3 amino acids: CASSHIRETPSGANVLTF. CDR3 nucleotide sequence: TGTGCCAGCAGTCATATTAGGGAGACTCCTTCTGGGGCCAACGTCCTGACTTTC. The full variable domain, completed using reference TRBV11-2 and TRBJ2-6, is EAGVAQSPRYKIIEKRQSVAFWCNPISGHATLYWYQQILGQGPKLLIQFQNNGVVDDSQLPKDRFSAERLKGVDSTLKIQPAKLEDSAVYLCASSHIRETPSGANVLTFGAGSRLTVL.

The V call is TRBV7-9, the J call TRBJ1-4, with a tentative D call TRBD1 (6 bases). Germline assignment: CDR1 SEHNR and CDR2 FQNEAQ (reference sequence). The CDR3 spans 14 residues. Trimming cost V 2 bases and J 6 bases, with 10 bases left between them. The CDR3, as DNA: TGTGCCAGCAGCTTATCAGGGGTTGATGAAAAACTGTTTTTT. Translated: CASSLSGVDEKLFF.

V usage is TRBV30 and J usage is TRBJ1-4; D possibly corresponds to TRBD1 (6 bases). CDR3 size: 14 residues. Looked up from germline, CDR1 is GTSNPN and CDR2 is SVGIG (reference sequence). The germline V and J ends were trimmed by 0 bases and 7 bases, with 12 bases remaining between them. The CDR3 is CAWSVVGRGEKLFF. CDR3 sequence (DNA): TGTGCCTGGAGTGTGGTAGGCAGGGGTGAAAAACTGTTTTTT.

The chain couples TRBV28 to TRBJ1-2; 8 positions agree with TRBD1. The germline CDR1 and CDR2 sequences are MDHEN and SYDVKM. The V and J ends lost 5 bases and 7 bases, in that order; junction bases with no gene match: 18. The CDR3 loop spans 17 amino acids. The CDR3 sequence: CASSPHPGRGRVGGYTF. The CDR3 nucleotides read TGTGCCAGCAGTCCACACCCCGGCAGGGGGCGAGTGGGTGGCTACACCTTC.

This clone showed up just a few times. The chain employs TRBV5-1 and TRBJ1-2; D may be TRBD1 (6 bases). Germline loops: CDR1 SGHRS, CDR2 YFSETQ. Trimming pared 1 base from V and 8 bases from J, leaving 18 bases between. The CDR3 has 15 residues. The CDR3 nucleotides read TGCGCCAGCAGCTTGAACGGGGGGCCAAACCGGGGCTACACCTTC. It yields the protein CASSLNGGPNRGYTF. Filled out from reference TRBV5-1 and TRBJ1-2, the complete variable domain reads KAGVTQTPRYLIKTRGQQVTLSCSPISGHRSVSWYQQTPGQGLQFLFEYFSETQRNKGNFPGRFSGRQFSNSRSEMNVSTLELGDSALYLCASSLNGGPNRGYTFGSGTRLTVV.

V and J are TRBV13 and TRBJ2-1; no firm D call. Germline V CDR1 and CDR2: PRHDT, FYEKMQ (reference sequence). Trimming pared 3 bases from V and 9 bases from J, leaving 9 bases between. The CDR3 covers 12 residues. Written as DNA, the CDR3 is TGTGCCAGCAGCTTTCGTGGCGGTGAGCAGTTCTTC. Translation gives CASSFRGGEQFF. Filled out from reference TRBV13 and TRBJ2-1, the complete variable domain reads AAGVIQSPRHLIKEKRETATLKCYPIPRHDTVYWYQQGPGQDPQFLISFYEKMQSDKGSIPDRFSAQQFSDYHSELNMSSLELGDSALYFCASSFRGGEQFFGPGTRLTVL.

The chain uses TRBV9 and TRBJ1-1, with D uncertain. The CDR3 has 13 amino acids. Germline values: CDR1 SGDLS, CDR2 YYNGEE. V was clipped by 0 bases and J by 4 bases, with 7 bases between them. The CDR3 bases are TGTGCCAGCAGCGTAGGGAGGGCCACTGAAGCTTTCTTT. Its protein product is CASSVGRATEAFF. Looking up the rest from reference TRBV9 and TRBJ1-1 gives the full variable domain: DSGVTQTPKHLITATGQRVTLRCSPRSGDLSVYWYQQSLDQGLQFLIQYYNGEERAKGNILERFSAQQFPDLHSELNLSSLELGDSALYFCASSVGRATEAFFGQGTRLTVV.

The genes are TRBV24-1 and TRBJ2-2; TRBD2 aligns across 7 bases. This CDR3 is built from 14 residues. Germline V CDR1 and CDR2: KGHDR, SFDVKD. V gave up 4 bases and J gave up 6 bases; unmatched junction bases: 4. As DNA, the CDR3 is TGTGCCACCAGTGACGGGGGGACCGCCGGGGAGCTGTTTTTT. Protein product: CATSDGGTAGELFF.

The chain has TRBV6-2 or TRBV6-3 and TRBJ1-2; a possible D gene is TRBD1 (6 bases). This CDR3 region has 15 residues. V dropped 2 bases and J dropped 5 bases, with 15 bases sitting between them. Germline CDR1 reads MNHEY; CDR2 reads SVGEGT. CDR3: CASSYTTTGPYGYTF. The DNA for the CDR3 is TGTGCCAGCAGTTACACTACGACAGGTCCGTATGGCTACACCTTC.